This T cell receptor (beta chain) derives from a study of technical replicates of blood from a few donors. The germline CDR1 and CDR2 sequences are ENHRY and SYGVKD. V lost 4 bases and J lost 5; bases outside the gene matches: 9. The CDR3 sequence is 17 residues long. Clones were read by immunoSEQ multiplex PCR, and TCRdb kept only the in-frame ones, dropping some. The sample yields about 72,000 clones, around nine tenths seen once. The TCR sequence derives from a human donor in good health. This chain connects TRBV10-3 to TRBJ2-2; TRBD1 aligns across 11 bases. The sequencing sample was made of T cells isolated from PBMCs. CDR3 DNA: TGTGCCATCAGTGCCTTCGGACAGGGGGCGGGAACCGGGGAGCTGTTTTTT. Translating gives CAISAFGQGAGTGELFF.